This T cell receptor beta chain stems from a study of T cells after yellow fever vaccination. The sample holds many counts of this clonotype. TCRdb reanalysed the 5' RACE reads using MiXCR and keeps one entry per CDR3 protein. The table shows 310,000 or so distinct CDR3 sequences, with 6.5% to 8.5% occurring only once. The CDR3 length is 13 residues. CDR1 is SQVTM, CDR2 ANQGSEA, per germline. After removal of 6 bases from V and 7 bases from J, the junction contained 8 bases not matched to a gene. Sample: PBMCs, taken about 49 days after the first yellow fever vaccination. The sequence derives from a man between 18 and 29 years old who received the YFV17D yellow fever vaccine. The chain recombines TRBV29-1 with TRBJ1-2; 10 positions agree with TRBD1. The CDR3: CSVMGQGPLGYTF. CDR3 nucleotide sequence: TGCAGCGTCATGGGACAGGGGCCCCTTGGCTACACCTTC.